A selection of T cell receptor beta chains follows, all from one sample in a study of shared clonotypes between healthy human individuals. Repertoires were generated with immunoSEQ multiplex PCR, while TCRdb's copy carries only in-frame clones and drops some. The repertoire holds roughly 590,000 clones, with around 95% as singletons. Specimen: naive CD8+ T cells sorted from blood. These receptors came from a woman between 25 and 40 years old in good health. CDR3s leave out the opening cysteine and the closing phenylalanine or tryptophan.

V gene	J gene	CDR3 protein
TRBV9	TRBJ2-1	ASSVGEGAHNEQF
TRBV30	TRBJ2-2	AWRVTGELF
TRBV21-1	TRBJ2-7	ASSASLLPSGRAYEQY
TRBV9	TRBJ2-1	ASSVGTGTANNEQF
TRBV28	TRBJ2-7	ASRSSGRAGEQY
TRBV27	TRBJ2-7	ASSPLRQGAPYEQY
TRBV29-1	TRBJ1-2	SVREAWGYT
TRBV27	TRBJ2-5	AGSLEGGNQETQY
TRBV7-9	TRBJ2-7	ASSRGQSTEQY
TRBV5-1	TRBJ1-4	ASSLEGGHNEKLF
TRBV14	TRBJ2-3	ASSQDDGWGTSTDTQY
TRBV14	TRBJ1-1	ASSPQGARFTEAF
TRBV10-2	TRBJ2-1	ASMSGRVEQF
TRBV6-1	TRBJ2-7	ASSELLAGVGLAGVSYEQY
TRBV30	TRBJ2-7	AWSTSALTGDEQY
TRBV29-1	TRBJ2-7	SVGGTIYEQY
TRBV25-1	TRBJ2-3	ASSWGGDTQY
TRBV2	TRBJ1-2	ASTDSRIYGYT
TRBV2	TRBJ1-4	ARTDLGRNEKLF
TRBV18	TRBJ2-2	ASSPLREGTGELF
TRBV13	TRBJ2-7	ASSFSRTSGEMYEQY
TRBV11-2	TRBJ2-1	ASSRPYRSFNEQF
TRBV7-2	TRBJ2-7	ASSLSWTRSYEQY
TRBV2	TRBJ2-7	ASSDDPTSGRADAPYEQY
TRBV28	TRBJ2-2	ASRLAGTGELF
TRBV28	TRBJ2-3	ASSLPGSGDTQY
TRBV29-1	TRBJ2-3	SVEGGAGETDTQY
TRBV5-6	TRBJ2-4	ASSSAMSIQY
TRBV29-1	TRBJ2-1	SACDLYTHNEQF
TRBV11-2	TRBJ2-7	ASSLDGLAVLVEQY
TRBV27	TRBJ1-2	ASSFSRDSYGYT
TRBV28	TRBJ2-3	ASSFEDTQY
TRBV11-2	TRBJ2-7	ASSLVAGAYEQY
TRBV7-6	TRBJ2-3	ASSLAPAGGLGTDTQY
TRBV28	TRBJ1-2	ASSSGTGGVGGGYT